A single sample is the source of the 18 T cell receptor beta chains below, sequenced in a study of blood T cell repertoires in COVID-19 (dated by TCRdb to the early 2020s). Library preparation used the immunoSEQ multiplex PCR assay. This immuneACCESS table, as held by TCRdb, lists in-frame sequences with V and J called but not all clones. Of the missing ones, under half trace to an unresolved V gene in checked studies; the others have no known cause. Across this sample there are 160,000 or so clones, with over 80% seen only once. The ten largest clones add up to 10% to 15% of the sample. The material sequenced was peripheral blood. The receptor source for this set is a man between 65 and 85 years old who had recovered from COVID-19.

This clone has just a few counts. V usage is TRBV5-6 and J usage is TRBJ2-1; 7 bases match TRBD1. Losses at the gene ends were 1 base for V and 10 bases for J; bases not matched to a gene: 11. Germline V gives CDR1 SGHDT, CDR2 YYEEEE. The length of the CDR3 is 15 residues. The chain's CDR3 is CASSLYLGQNGEQFF. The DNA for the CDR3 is TGTGCCAGCAGCTTGTATCTGGGACAGAATGGAGAGCAGTTCTTC.

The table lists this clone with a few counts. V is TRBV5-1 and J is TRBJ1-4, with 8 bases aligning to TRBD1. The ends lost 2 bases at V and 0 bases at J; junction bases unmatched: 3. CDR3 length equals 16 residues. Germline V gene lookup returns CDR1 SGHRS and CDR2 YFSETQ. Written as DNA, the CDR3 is TGCGCCAGCAGCTTACAGGGGGTAACAACTAATGAAAAACTGTTTTTT. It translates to CASSLQGVTTNEKLFF.

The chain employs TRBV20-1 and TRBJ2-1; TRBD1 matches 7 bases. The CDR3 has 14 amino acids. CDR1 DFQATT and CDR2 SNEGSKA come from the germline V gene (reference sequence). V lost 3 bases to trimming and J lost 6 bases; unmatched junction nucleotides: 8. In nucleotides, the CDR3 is TGCAGTGCTAGTAGCTGGACAGGAGGCAATGAGCAGTTCTTC. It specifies CSASSWTGGNEQFF.

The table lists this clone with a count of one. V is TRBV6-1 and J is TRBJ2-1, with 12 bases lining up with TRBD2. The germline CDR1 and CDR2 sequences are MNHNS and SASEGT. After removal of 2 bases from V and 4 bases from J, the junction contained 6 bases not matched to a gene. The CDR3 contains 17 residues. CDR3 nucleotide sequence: TGTGCCAGCAGTGAAACTAGCGGGAGGAGCAGTTACAATGAGCAGTTCTTC. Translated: CASSETSGRSSYNEQFF.

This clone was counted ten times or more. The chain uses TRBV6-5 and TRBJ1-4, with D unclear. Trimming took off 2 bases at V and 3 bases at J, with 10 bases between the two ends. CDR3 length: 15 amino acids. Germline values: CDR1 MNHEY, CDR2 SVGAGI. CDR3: CASSYDGSANEKLFF. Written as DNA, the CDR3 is TGTGCCAGCAGTTACGACGGGAGCGCTAATGAAAAACTGTTTTTT.

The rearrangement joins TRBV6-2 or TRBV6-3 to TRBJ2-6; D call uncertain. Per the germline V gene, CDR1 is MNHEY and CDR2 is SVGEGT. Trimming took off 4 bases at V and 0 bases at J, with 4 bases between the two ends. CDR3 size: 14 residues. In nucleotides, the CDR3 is TGTGCCAGCAGTTCCTTCTCTGGGGCCAACGTCCTGACTTTC. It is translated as CASSSFSGANVLTF.

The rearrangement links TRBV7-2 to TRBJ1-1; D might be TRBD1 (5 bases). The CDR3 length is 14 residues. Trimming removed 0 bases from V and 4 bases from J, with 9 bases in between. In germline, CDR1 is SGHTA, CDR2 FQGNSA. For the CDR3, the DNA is TGTGCCAGCAGCTTAGCCAGGGCTAGCACTGAAGCTTTCTTT. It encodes CASSLARASTEAFF.

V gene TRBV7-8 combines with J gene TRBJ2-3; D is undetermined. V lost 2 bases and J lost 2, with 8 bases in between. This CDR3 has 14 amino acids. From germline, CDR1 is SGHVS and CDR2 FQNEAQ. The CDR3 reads CASSLQRSTDTQYF. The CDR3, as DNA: TGTGCCAGCAGCTTACAGCGATCCACAGATACGCAGTATTTT.

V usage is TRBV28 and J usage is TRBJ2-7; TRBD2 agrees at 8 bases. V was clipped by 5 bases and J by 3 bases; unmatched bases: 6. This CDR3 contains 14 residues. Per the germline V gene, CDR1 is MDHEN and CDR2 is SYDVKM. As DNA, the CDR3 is TGTGCCAGCAGTCGCCCGGGGGGGCTCTACGAGCAGTACTTC. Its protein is CASSRPGGLYEQYF.

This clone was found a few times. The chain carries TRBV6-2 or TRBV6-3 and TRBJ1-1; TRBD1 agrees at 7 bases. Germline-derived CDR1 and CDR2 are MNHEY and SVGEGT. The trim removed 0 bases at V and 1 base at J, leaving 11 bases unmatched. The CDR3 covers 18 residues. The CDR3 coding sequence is TGTGCCAGCAGTTACTCGACAAGGGGGCGATCCAAGAACACTGAAGCTTTCTTT. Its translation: CASSYSTRGRSKNTEAFF.

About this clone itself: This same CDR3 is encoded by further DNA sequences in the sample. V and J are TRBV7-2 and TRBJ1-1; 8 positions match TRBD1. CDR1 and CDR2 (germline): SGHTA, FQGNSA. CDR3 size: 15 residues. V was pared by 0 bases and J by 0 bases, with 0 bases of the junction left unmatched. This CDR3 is CASSLATGVNTEAFF. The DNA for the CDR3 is TGTGCCAGCAGCTTAGCGACAGGGGTGAACACTGAAGCTTTCTTT.

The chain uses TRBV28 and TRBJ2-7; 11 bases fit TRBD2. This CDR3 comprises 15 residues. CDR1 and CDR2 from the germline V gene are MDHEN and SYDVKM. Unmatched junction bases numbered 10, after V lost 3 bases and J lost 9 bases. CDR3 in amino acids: CASSFVSLAGAAQYF. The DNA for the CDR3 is TGTGCCAGCAGTTTCGTCTCACTAGCGGGAGCTGCGCAGTACTTC.

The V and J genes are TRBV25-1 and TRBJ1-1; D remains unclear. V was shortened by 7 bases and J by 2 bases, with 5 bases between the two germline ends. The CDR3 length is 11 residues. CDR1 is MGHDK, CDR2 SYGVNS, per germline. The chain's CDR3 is CASTRNTEAFF. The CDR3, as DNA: TGTGCCAGCACCAGAAACACTGAAGCTTTCTTT. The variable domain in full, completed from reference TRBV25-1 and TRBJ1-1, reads EADIYQTPRYLVIGTGKKITLECSQTMGHDKMYWYQQDPGMELHLIHYSYGVNSTEKGDLSSESTVSRIRTEHFPLTLESARPSHTSQYLCASTRNTEAFFGQGTRLTVV.

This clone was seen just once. The CDR3 DNA reads as TGTGCCAGCAGTCGTGATCTGACAGGGGGGATTTCTAACTATGGCTACACCTTC. Its protein is CASSRDLTGGISNYGYTF. The J gene is TRBJ1-2, the V gene TRBV7-2; TRBD1 agrees at 9 bases. This CDR3 is built from 18 residues. Germline CDR1 reads SGHTA; CDR2 reads FQGNSA. V lost 6 bases to trimming and J lost 0 bases; unmatched junction nucleotides: 14.

CDR3 DNA: TGTGCCAGTAGTATTGATAGGGACAGGGGTAATGAGCAGTTCTTC. Protein: CASSIDRDRGNEQFF. This chain connects TRBV19 to TRBJ2-1, with 10 bases identical to TRBD1. V was clipped by 3 bases and J by 7 bases; unmatched bases: 6. Germline loops: CDR1 LNHDA, CDR2 SQIVND (reference sequence). CDR3 length: 15 residues. Combining the CDR3 with reference TRBV19 and TRBJ2-1 gives the whole variable domain DGGITQSPKYLFRKEGQNVTLSCEQNLNHDAMYWYRQDPGQGLRLIYYSQIVNDFQKGDIAEGYSVSREKKESFPLTVTSAQKNPTAFYLCASSIDRDRGNEQFFGPGTRLTVL.

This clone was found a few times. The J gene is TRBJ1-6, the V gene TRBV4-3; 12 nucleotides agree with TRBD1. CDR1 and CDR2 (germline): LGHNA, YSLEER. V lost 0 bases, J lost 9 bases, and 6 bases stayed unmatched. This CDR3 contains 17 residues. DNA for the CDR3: TGCGCCAGCAGCCAAGAAGTCGGGACAGGGGGCTTTTCACCCCTCCACTTT. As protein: CASSQEVGTGGFSPLHF.

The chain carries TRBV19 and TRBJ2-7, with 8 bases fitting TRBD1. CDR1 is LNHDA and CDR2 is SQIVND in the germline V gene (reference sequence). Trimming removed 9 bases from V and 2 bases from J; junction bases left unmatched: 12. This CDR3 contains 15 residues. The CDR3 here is CASSSVGQAPYEQYF. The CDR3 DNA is TGTGCCAGCAGCAGTGTGGGACAGGCTCCCTACGAGCAGTACTTC.

CDR3 sequence: CASSPHSGRGSYEQYF. The CDR3 DNA sequence: TGTGCCAGCAGCCCGCATAGCGGGAGGGGCTCCTACGAGCAGTACTTC. The chain uses TRBV7-2 and TRBJ2-7; TRBD2 matches at 11 bases. The CDR3 is 16 residues long. Trimming removed 5 bases from V and 0 bases from J; junction bases left unmatched: 6. In germline, CDR1 is SGHTA, CDR2 FQGNSA.